A single sample gave rise to the 17 T cell receptor beta chains below, sequenced in a study of post-analysis software for immune sequencing data. Overall study findings and caveats: In patients, TRBV5-6, TRBV5-1 and TRBV20-1 belonged to five or six TRBV segments found more frequently than in controls.

Unique molecular identifiers tagged the TCR beta cDNA libraries. TCRdb independently ran MiXCR on the PCR reads; one entry per CDR3 protein. The table lists roughly 700,000 distinct CDR3 sequences, roughly 30% of them singletons. Their antigens remain unidentified. The sample comprised blood. The receptors originated from a girl aged 10 to 17 with multiple sclerosis.

This clonotype has more than one count but fewer than ten. The chain carries TRBV29-1 and TRBJ1-1; D is unclear. The CDR3 is 14 amino acids. Trimming took off 5 bases at V and 1 base at J, with 14 bases between the two ends. Germline V gives CDR1 SQVTM, CDR2 ANQGSEA. The CDR3 region is CSVRPAGPNTEAFF. The CDR3 nucleotides are TGCAGCGTTCGTCCGGCTGGGCCGAACACTGAAGCTTTCTTT.

This clonotype was detected only a few times. CDR3 nucleotides: TGTGCCAGCAGATTCCCCGGACAGGGGCTCGAGCAGTACTTC. Its translation: CASRFPGQGLEQYF. The rearrangement links TRBV6-6 to TRBJ2-7; 9 positions agree with TRBD1. The germline V gene encodes CDR1 MNHNY and CDR2 SVGAGI (reference sequence). The CDR3 runs 14 residues. Trimming removed 6 bases from V and 6 bases from J; junction bases left unmatched: 9.

The V gene is TRBV29-1, the J gene TRBJ2-1; D call uncertain. Germline V gene data show CDR1 as SQVTM and CDR2 as ANQGSEA. The CDR3 has 14 amino acids. Trimming stripped 7 bases from V and 5 bases from J, with 18 bases between. The CDR3 loop reads CSGNPGRGHNEQFF. The CDR3 nucleotides are TGCAGCGGGAATCCGGGCCGAGGTCACAATGAGCAGTTCTTC.

V gene TRBV11-2 combines with J gene TRBJ2-4; 8 bases line up with TRBD1. V shed 5 bases, J shed 15 bases, and the junction held 12 bases outside the gene matches. Germline-derived CDR1 and CDR2 are SGHAT and FQNNGV. The CDR3 is 13 amino acids. CDR3 sequence reads: CASSANRGAVPYF. DNA for the CDR3: TGTGCCAGCAGCGCCAACAGGGGGGCAGTTCCGTACTTC.

In this sample, this clonotype turned up a few times. V is TRBV5-1 and J is TRBJ2-5; D possibly corresponds to TRBD1 (5 bases). Deletions cut 7 bases from V and 3 bases from J, with 13 bases between. Germline V gene lookup returns CDR1 SGHRS and CDR2 YFSETQ. The CDR3 runs to 13 residues. Here the CDR3 DNA reads TGCGCCAGCGGGTTGACAGAGAAAGAGACCCAGTACTTC. Residues: CASGLTEKETQYF. Together with reference TRBV5-1 and TRBJ2-5, the CDR3 gives the full variable domain: KAGVTQTPRYLIKTRGQQVTLSCSPISGHRSVSWYQQTPGQGLQFLFEYFSETQRNKGNFPGRFSGRQFSNSRSEMNVSTLELGDSALYLCASGLTEKETQYFGPGTRLLVL.

The rearrangement joins TRBV15 to TRBJ2-5; possible D gene TRBD1, 7 bases. Trimming cost V 7 bases and J 1 base, with 19 bases left between them. The CDR3 runs to 16 residues. Germline CDR1 and CDR2: LNHNV and YYDKDF (reference sequence). This CDR3 is CATTRGAQGAQETQYF. The CDR3 region has the DNA TGTGCCACCACCAGGGGGGCTCAGGGTGCCCAAGAGACCCAGTACTTC. The complete variable domain, with remaining parts taken from reference TRBV15 and TRBJ2-5, reads DAMVIQNPRYQVTQFGKPVTLSCSQTLNHNVMYWYQQKSSQAPKLLFHYYDKDFNNEADTPDNFQSRRPNTSFCFLDIRSPGLGDTAMYLCATTRGAQGAQETQYFGPGTRLLVL.

The chain joins TRBV5-1 to TRBJ2-5; D unresolved. The germline V gene has CDR1 SGHRS and CDR2 YFSETQ. This CDR3 is 14 amino acids long. The V end lost 1 base, the J end lost 0 bases, and 7 bases lay between the germline ends. The CDR3 loop is CASSLLLDQETQYF. Here the CDR3 DNA reads TGCGCCAGCAGCTTGTTATTGGACCAAGAGACCCAGTACTTC.

This chain joins TRBV27 and TRBJ2-1, with 14 bases lining up with TRBD2. The length of the CDR3 is 18 residues. The ends lost 4 bases at V and 7 bases at J; junction bases unmatched: 12. Germline V gives CDR1 MNHEY, CDR2 SMNVEV (reference sequence). CDR3 sequence reads: CASSSRLAGGPVRNEQFF. CDR3 bases: TGTGCCAGCAGTTCCCGACTAGCGGGAGGGCCAGTTAGGAATGAGCAGTTCTTC.

This clonotype was counted at least ten times. This sequence joins TRBV7-2 and TRBJ2-1; 7 bases are a match to TRBD2. The J segment lost 5 bases and the V segment lost 5 bases, leaving 6 bases of the junction unmatched. Germline V CDR1 and CDR2: SGHTA, FQGNSA. The CDR3 loop spans 14 amino acids. The chain's CDR3 is CASSRGLVHNEQFF. DNA of the CDR3: TGTGCCAGCAGCCGTGGACTAGTCCACAATGAGCAGTTCTTC.

The chain is built from TRBV20-1 and TRBJ2-3; D gene ambiguous. Looked up from germline, CDR1 is DFQATT and CDR2 is SNEGSKA (reference sequence). V lost 6 bases and J 6 bases, leaving 10 bases between the germline ends. The CDR3 consists of 11 residues. CDR3 bases: TGCAGTGCCCCCGGGTGGGATACGCAGTATTTT. This encodes CSAPGWDTQYF.

The genes are TRBV20-1 and TRBJ1-4; 8 bases agree with TRBD1. There are 14 residues in the CDR3. From germline, CDR1 is DFQATT and CDR2 SNEGSKA (reference sequence). V was clipped by 4 bases and J by 4 bases; unmatched bases: 5. As DNA, the CDR3 is TGCAGTGCTACCAGGACAGGGCGTAATGAAAAACTGTTTTTT. This translates into CSATRTGRNEKLFF.

The sample holds a few counts of this clonotype. The chain recombines TRBV19 with TRBJ2-6; D is perhaps TRBD1 (5 bases). From germline, CDR1 is LNHDA and CDR2 SQIVND (reference sequence). The CDR3 spans 15 residues. The V end was cut by 5 bases, the J end by 2 bases, with 10 bases between. The CDR3 DNA reads as TGTGCCAGTAGTGTCCAGGGCGCTGGGGCCAACGTCCTGACTTTC. Amino acid sequence: CASSVQGAGANVLTF.

This clonotype was counted between two and nine times. The chain has TRBV20-1 and TRBJ2-1; TRBD2 aligns across 12 bases. The CDR3 has 22 amino acids. Per the germline V gene, CDR1 is DFQATT and CDR2 is SNEGSKA (reference sequence). Trimming took 1 base from V and 5 from J; bases not matched to a gene: 24. In DNA form, the CDR3 reads TGCAGTGCTAGAGGGCCGGGGTTTGAGTCGGAGATATGGACTAGCGGGGACAATGAGCAGTTCTTC. Protein sequence: CSARGPGFESEIWTSGDNEQFF.

Comment on this clonotype: The junction departs from germline at one end; a sequencing error may be responsible. The chain joins TRBV5-1 to TRBJ1-2, with a possible D match to TRBD1 (5 bases). CDR1 SGHRS and CDR2 YFSETQ come from the germline V gene. The CDR3 has 14 amino acids. The CDR3 is CASSWGDPNYGYTF. CDR3 DNA sequence: TGCGCCAGTAGCTGGGGGGACCCAAACTATGGCTACACCTTC.

This clonotype was recorded a few times. The rearrangement links TRBV28 to TRBJ1-5; TRBD1 matches at 7 bases. Germline V gene data show CDR1 as MDHEN and CDR2 as SYDVKM. CDR3 length: 15 amino acids. V shed 8 bases and J 2 bases; nucleotides not matched to a gene: 9. CDR3 DNA sequence: TGTGCCAGCTCAAGAGACAGGGTCGGCAATCAGCCCCAGCATTTT. This codes for CASSRDRVGNQPQHF. The complete variable domain, with remaining parts taken from reference TRBV28 and TRBJ1-5, reads DVKVTQSSRYLVKRTGEKVFLECVQDMDHENMFWYRQDPGLGLRLIYFSYDVKMKEKGDIPEGYSVSREKKERFSLILESASTNQTSMYLCASSRDRVGNQPQHFGDGTRLSIL.

This clonotype was found many times. The V gene is TRBV5-1, the J gene TRBJ2-6; D is unclear. Trimming left V 2 bases short and J 1 base short, with 4 bases between. Germline V gene data show CDR1 as SGHRS and CDR2 as YFSETQ. The CDR3 length is 14 residues. The chain's CDR3 is CASSLASGANVLTF. The DNA for the CDR3 is TGCGCCAGCAGCTTAGCGTCTGGGGCCAACGTCCTGACTTTC.

The sample holds a few counts of this clonotype. The V gene is TRBV12-3 or TRBV12-4, the J gene TRBJ1-4, with D maybe TRBD1 (6 bases). V shed 1 base and J shed 6 bases, with 12 bases lying between them. The CDR3 totals 15 residues. The CDR3 loop reads CASSLDRAEDEKLFF. CDR3 DNA: TGTGCCAGCAGTTTAGACAGGGCCGAGGATGAAAAACTGTTTTTT.